This passage covers 26 T cell receptor beta chains from one sample sequenced in a study of T-cell reconstitution after alpha-beta-depleted transplantation in children. Construction of the TCRbeta library involved unique molecular identifiers. Via MiXCR, TCRdb re-called the PCR reads, giving one row per CDR3 protein. In the table there are some 78,000 distinct CDR3 sequences, roughly 14% of which are singletons. Sequencing was performed on PBMCs, mostly from graft donor cells, taken 180 days after TCRalphabeta/CD19-depleted stem cell transplant. The receptor source for this set is a male patient between 2 and 10 years old who had a stem cell transplant for acute lymphoblastic leukemia, so the T cells may come from the graft donor.

The V and J genes are TRBV7-2 and TRBJ2-6; D unclear. The V end lost 5 bases, the J end lost 0 bases, and 11 bases lay between the germline ends. Germline CDR1 and CDR2: SGHTA and FQGNSA. This CDR3 spans 16 amino acids. The CDR3 DNA is TGTGCCAGCAGCATCGGACGAGTCTCTGGGGCCAACGTCCTGACTTTC. It translates to CASSIGRVSGANVLTF.

In this sample, this clonotype turned up a few times. V usage is TRBV5-1 and J usage is TRBJ1-5; no clear D gene. The CDR3 extends over 14 amino acids. Looked up from germline, CDR1 is SGHRS and CDR2 is YFSETQ. V was cut by 0 bases and J by 7 bases, with 11 bases left in between. In nucleotides, the CDR3 is TGCGCCAGCAGCTTGGCCCCCCGGGGACAGCCCCAGCATTTT. Its translation: CASSLAPRGQPQHF.

V and J are TRBV20-1 and TRBJ1-1; D perhaps matches TRBD1 (6 bases). The CDR3 loop spans 14 amino acids. Per the germline V gene, CDR1 is DFQATT and CDR2 is SNEGSKA (reference sequence). V lost 0 bases and J 3 bases, leaving 11 bases between the germline ends. CDR3 bases: TGCAGTGCTAGAGATAGAGAGGGGGACACTGAAGCTTTCTTT. Translation: CSARDREGDTEAFF.

This clonotype has more than one count but fewer than ten. The chain couples TRBV7-2 to TRBJ2-3; D may be TRBD2 (7 bases). The germline gives CDR1 SGHTA, CDR2 FQGNSA. Trimming pared 4 bases from V and 4 bases from J, leaving 15 bases between. This CDR3 spans 15 amino acids. The CDR3 loop reads CASSSGLGGADTQYF. The CDR3 DNA is TGTGCCAGCAGCTCCGGACTAGGGGGGGCAGATACGCAGTATTTT.

This chain links TRBV7-8 with TRBJ1-5; perhaps TRBD1 as D (6 bases). CDR1 SGHVS and CDR2 FQNEAQ come from the germline V gene. The CDR3 loop spans 13 amino acids. V lost 0 bases and J lost 7, with 7 bases in between. The CDR3, as DNA: TGTGCCAGCAGCTTAGCCGGACAGCAGCCCCAGCATTTT. Protein: CASSLAGQQPQHF.

This clonotype showed up just a few times. The chain has TRBV7-2 and TRBJ2-7; a weak D match, TRBD1 (6 bases). Trimming cost V 5 bases and J 2 bases, with 13 bases left between them. This CDR3 is 14 amino acids long. Per germline, CDR1 SGHTA and CDR2 FQGNSA. CDR3 nucleotides: TGTGCCAGCAGCCCCAGGGGTCCCCCCTACGAGCAGTACTTC. Protein: CASSPRGPPYEQYF.

V and J are TRBV9 and TRBJ2-7; 8 bases align to TRBD2. This CDR3 is 15 amino acids long. Germline values: CDR1 SGDLS, CDR2 YYNGEE. Germline trimming cut 0 bases from V and 1 base from J; bases unmatched to any gene: 3. CDR3 sequence: CASSVDPSGSYEQYF. In DNA, the CDR3 is TGTGCCAGCAGCGTAGATCCTAGCGGGTCCTACGAGCAGTACTTC.

The rearrangement joins TRBV19 to TRBJ2-7; maybe TRBD1 (5 bases). The CDR3 spans 13 residues. Germline V gives CDR1 LNHDA, CDR2 SQIVND (reference sequence). V was pared by 6 bases and J by 5 bases, with 14 bases between. DNA for the CDR3: TGTGCCAGTAGCCGGTCAGGGATCAACGAGCAGTACTTC. Protein sequence: CASSRSGINEQYF.

This clonotype was counted at least ten times. The rearrangement uses TRBV20-1 and TRBJ1-3; 8 positions match TRBD1. Germline V gene data show CDR1 as DFQATT and CDR2 as SNEGSKA (reference sequence). The CDR3 is 13 amino acids. The trim removed 6 bases at V and 8 bases at J, leaving 9 bases unmatched. CDR3 loop: CSARAGGKDTIYF. The CDR3 DNA is TGCAGTGCGCGGGCAGGGGGCAAAGACACCATATATTTT.

This clonotype came up many times. This chain links TRBV18 with TRBJ1-1; 7 nucleotides match TRBD1. The CDR3 length is 13 residues. The germline V gene has CDR1 KGHSH and CDR2 LQKENI. Germline trimming cut 8 bases from V and 1 base from J; bases unmatched to any gene: 4. CDR3 sequence (DNA): TGTGCCAGCAGCCGGACAGGGAACACTGAAGCTTTCTTT. This sequence encodes CASSRTGNTEAFF.

This clonotype was counted between two and nine times. This sequence joins TRBV5-1 and TRBJ1-1; maybe TRBD1 (5 bases). The CDR3 consists of 16 residues. Germline V gives CDR1 SGHRS, CDR2 YFSETQ. V lost 0 bases and J lost 0, with 12 bases in between. CDR3 in amino acids: CASSLDRSSMNTEAFF. The CDR3 DNA reads TGCGCCAGCAGCTTGGACAGGTCCTCGATGAACACTGAAGCTTTCTTT.

J is TRBJ1-3 and V is TRBV20-1, with D maybe TRBD1 (6 bases). V dropped 1 base and J dropped 3 bases, with 16 bases sitting between them. From germline, CDR1 is DFQATT and CDR2 SNEGSKA (reference sequence). This CDR3 region has 16 residues. This CDR3 reads CSARGGGGHLGNTIYF. The CDR3 DNA is TGCAGTGCTAGAGGGGGAGGGGGGCACCTTGGAAACACCATATATTTT.

This clonotype was detected a few times. The chain carries TRBV10-2 and TRBJ2-4, with D possibly matching TRBD1 (6 bases). V was pared by 4 bases and J by 4 bases, with 11 bases between. Germline CDR1 and CDR2: WSHSY and SAAADI. The CDR3 is 14 residues long. The CDR3 DNA follows: TGCGCCAGCAGTGGAGAGAGGGGGAAAAACATTCAGTACTTC. Its protein product is CASSGERGKNIQYF.

A few counts support this clonotype. The CDR3, as DNA: TGTGCCAGCAGCTTAGGTGGGGCGAGGTATTCACCCCTCCACTTT. It is translated as CASSLGGARYSPLHF. V usage is TRBV7-2 and J usage is TRBJ1-6; tentative D call: TRBD1 (5 bases). This CDR3 has 15 amino acids. With 1 base removed from V and 8 bases from J, the gap between germline ends came to 12 bases. Germline V gene data show CDR1 as SGHTA and CDR2 as FQGNSA.

This clonotype was observed at least ten times. The V gene is TRBV27, the J gene TRBJ1-1; unclear D gene. V lost 5 bases and J lost 5, with 15 bases in between. CDR3 length: 14 residues. The V gene's germline CDR1 is MNHEY and CDR2 SMNVEV (reference sequence). CDR3 sequence (DNA): TGTGCCAGCAGTCCCTTGCGGGGTGGGACTGAAGCTTTCTTT. Residues: CASSPLRGGTEAFF.

This chain joins TRBV7-7 and TRBJ2-7; maybe TRBD1 (6 bases). The V gene lost 0 bases and the J gene lost 9 bases, with 9 bases spanning the gap. Germline CDR1 reads SSHAT; CDR2 reads FNYEAQ (reference sequence). This CDR3 has 12 amino acids. The DNA of the CDR3 is TGTGCCAGCAGCTTAGCAGGACAGTCGCAGTACTTC. Protein: CASSLAGQSQYF.

V is TRBV20-1 and J is TRBJ2-4, with TRBD1 as a possible D gene (5 bases). Germline CDR1 and CDR2: DFQATT and SNEGSKA (reference sequence). This CDR3 is built from 15 residues. Deletions cut 0 bases from V and 7 bases from J, with 16 bases between. For the CDR3, the DNA is TGCAGTGCTAGAGATCCCCCAGGGTATGGGAACATTCAGTACTTC. This codes for CSARDPPGYGNIQYF.

V usage is TRBV7-2 and J usage is TRBJ2-7; the match to TRBD1 covers 7 bases. The CDR3 has 17 residues. From germline, CDR1 is SGHTA and CDR2 FQGNSA. With 1 base clipped from V and 4 bases from J, the junction kept 13 bases outside the gene matches. CDR3: CASSLVGGQRAPYEQYF. DNA for the CDR3: TGTGCCAGCAGCTTAGTAGGGGGACAGAGAGCGCCATACGAGCAGTACTTC.

This chain links TRBV10-3 with TRBJ1-3, with 12 bases matching TRBD1. The CDR3 is 18 amino acids. Germline CDR1 reads ENHRY; CDR2 reads SYGVKD. V shed 2 bases and J 0 bases; nucleotides not matched to a gene: 5. The CDR3 sequence is CAISEGTGGFASGNTIYF. DNA for the CDR3: TGTGCCATCAGTGAGGGGACAGGGGGCTTCGCCTCTGGAAACACCATATATTTT.

CDR3 sequence reads: CASSQTGGYGYTF. The DNA for the CDR3 is TGTGCCAGCAGCCAGACAGGGGGCTATGGCTACACCTTC. This chain links TRBV6-1 with TRBJ1-2, with 9 bases identical to TRBD1. The V segment lost 6 bases and the J segment 4 bases; nucleotides outside the gene matches: 3. The length of the CDR3 is 13 residues. Germline V lookup: CDR1 MNHNS, CDR2 SASEGT.

This clonotype was detected many times. The chain links TRBV7-2 to TRBJ2-1; D possibly uses TRBD1 or TRBD2 (5 bases each). Germline V gene data show CDR1 as SGHTA and CDR2 as FQGNSA. Trimming left V 2 bases short and J 4 bases short, with 9 bases between. CDR3 length equals 14 residues. The chain's CDR3 is CASSLWGLYNEQFF. For the CDR3, the DNA is TGTGCCAGCAGCTTATGGGGGTTGTACAATGAGCAGTTCTTC.

This clonotype was seen a few times. The chain employs TRBV12-3 or TRBV12-4 and TRBJ2-1; 11 bases are a match to TRBD2. This CDR3 is 15 amino acids long. After removal of 5 bases from V and 5 bases from J, the junction contained 5 bases not matched to a gene. In DNA form, the CDR3 reads TGTGCCAGCAGTCTCGGGACTAGCGGCAACAATGAGCAGTTCTTC. It is translated as CASSLGTSGNNEQFF.

The chain joins TRBV9 to TRBJ1-1; D gene uncertain. V shed 2 bases and J shed 5 bases, with 10 bases lying between them. The CDR3 loop spans 13 amino acids. The germline V gene has CDR1 SGDLS and CDR2 YYNGEE. CDR3 in amino acids: CASSVYGGTEAFF. The CDR3 DNA reads TGTGCCAGCAGCGTGTACGGAGGGACTGAAGCTTTCTTT.

The table lists this clonotype with a few counts. This chain links TRBV3-1 with TRBJ2-5; tentatively, D is TRBD2 (5 bases). The CDR3 is 15 residues long. V lost 4 bases to trimming and J lost 5 bases, with 17 bases between them. Germline V gene sequence: CDR1 LGHDT, CDR2 YNNKEL (reference sequence). CDR3 in DNA: TGTGCCAGCAGCCCGAGGTTCCCGAGGGAGGAGACCCAGTACTTC. Protein: CASSPRFPREETQYF.

The chain is built from TRBV5-1 and TRBJ1-2; a possible D gene is TRBD1 (5 bases). The CDR3 runs to 14 residues. The ends were cut back, 0 bases at V and 6 bases at J, with 12 bases in the middle. Germline CDR1 and CDR2: SGHRS and YFSETQ. CDR3 residues: CASSLGGREHGYTF. In nucleotides, the CDR3 is TGCGCCAGCAGCTTGGGCGGCAGGGAACATGGCTACACCTTC.

The chain recombines TRBV6-2 or TRBV6-3 with TRBJ1-5, with a tentative D call TRBD1 (5 bases). Trimming removed 5 bases from V and 3 bases from J, with 14 bases in between. This CDR3 has 15 amino acids. Germline-derived CDR1 and CDR2 are MNHEY and SVGEGT. The CDR3 nucleotides are TGTGCCAGCAGTCCCAAGGGGTTCTTCAATCAGCCCCAGCATTTT. Protein product: CASSPKGFFNQPQHF.